The sequence of this TCR beta chain was determined in a study of beta chain features in type 1 diabetes. At the level of the study: Researchers looked at some 99 million sorted cells across all samples.

Overall study findings and caveats: The study found moderately but significantly shorter TCRB CDR3s in all four CD4+ subsets of Type 1 diabetes patients. Junctions at VDJ sites from type 1 diabetes patients had fewer insertions and more deletions.

This clone came up a few times. Its antigen is unknown. Between the trimmed V and J ends, which lost 3 bases and 6 bases, there was a span of 15 bases. This CDR3 region has 14 residues. Germline V gene lookup returns CDR1 KGHSH and CDR2 LQKENI. What was sequenced were expressed TCRB transcripts, since all of the isolated RNA had been reverse transcribed. Profiled with immunoSEQ multiplex PCR; TCRdb holds only in-frame clones, not every one. This table has 600,000 to 700,000 clones, roughly 12% appearing once. The sequenced sample was naive CD4+ T cells from blood. This chain connects TRBV18 to TRBJ2-7; the D is unclear. The clonotype originates from a young man with type 1 diabetes. CDR3 nucleotides: TGTGCCAGCTCACCGATACGGGCAAGCGTCGAGCAGTACTTC. It is translated as CASSPIRASVEQYF.